This TCR beta chain was recorded in a study of T cells in Graves' hyperthyroidism and ophthalmopathy. The overall study: Before treatment of any kind, peripheral blood was taken at initial diagnosis.

The definition of stable Graves' hyperthyroidism was no ophthalmopathy progression within 18 months. General study findings and limits: Model predictions of ophthalmopathy came a median around 6.5 months before onset.

This clonotype showed up many times. The antigen is undetermined. The CDR3 runs to 16 residues. V lost 6 bases and J 0 bases, leaving 15 bases between the germline ends. Per germline, CDR1 MNHEY and CDR2 SMNVEV (reference sequence). Amplification of TCR beta CDR3 regions used RNA as the template. TCR CDR3 regions were first amplified by RT-PCR with HTBI primers. Each CDR3 protein is one row after TCRdb ran MiXCR on the multiplex PCR reads. The sample holds a few hundred thousand distinct CDR3 sequences, just under 15% seen once. Sample: blood. The TCR was taken from a woman aged 25-40 years with Graves' hyperthyroidism. The genes are TRBV27 and TRBJ1-5; D not resolved. CDR3 DNA sequence: TGTGCCAGCAGCTTAAAAGCGGGAATTAGCAATCAGCCCCAGCATTTT. This gives the protein CASSLKAGISNQPQHF.